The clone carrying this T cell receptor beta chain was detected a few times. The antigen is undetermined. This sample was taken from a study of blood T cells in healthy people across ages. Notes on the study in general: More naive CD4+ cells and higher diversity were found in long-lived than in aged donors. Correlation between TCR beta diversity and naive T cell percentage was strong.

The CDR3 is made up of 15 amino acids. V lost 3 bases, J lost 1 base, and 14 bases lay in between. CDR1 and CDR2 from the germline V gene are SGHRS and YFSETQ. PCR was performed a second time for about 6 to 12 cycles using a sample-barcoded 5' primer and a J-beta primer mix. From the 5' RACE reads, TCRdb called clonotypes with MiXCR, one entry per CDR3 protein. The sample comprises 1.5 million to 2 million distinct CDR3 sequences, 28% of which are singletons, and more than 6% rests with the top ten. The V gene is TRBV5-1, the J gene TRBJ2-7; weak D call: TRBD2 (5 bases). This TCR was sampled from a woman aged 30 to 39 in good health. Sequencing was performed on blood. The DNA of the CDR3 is TGCGCCAGCAGCTGGAGGAAAGACAAATCCTACGAGCAGTACTTC. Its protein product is CASSWRKDKSYEQYF.